The entry that follows covers one T cell receptor (beta chain) sequence. The data stem from a study of T cell repertoires in aging, cancer and after chemotherapy. Peripheral blood genomic DNA, not sorted cells or RNA, was the template. Germline V CDR1 and CDR2: SEHNR, FQNEAQ (reference sequence). J gave up 4 bases and V 5 bases, and 4 bases lay outside the gene matches. The CDR3 totals 15 residues. A mixed TRB-A/B primer pool amplified rearranged TRB by multiplex touch-down PCR. TCRdb called the multiplex PCR reads again in MiXCR, with one record for every CDR3 protein. The sample shows about 6,200 distinct CDR3 sequences, 25% to 30% of them seen only once.

Sequencing was carried out using blood. V and J are TRBV7-9 and TRBJ2-1; 11 bases are shared with TRBD2. The TCR was taken from a human donor in good health. CDR3: CASSLGLAEYNEQFF. CDR3 in DNA: TGTGCCAGCAGCCTGGGACTAGCGGAATACAATGAGCAGTTCTTC.